This T cell receptor (beta chain) was sequenced during a study of blood T cell repertoires in COVID-19. In the study overall: The origin of the acute and convalescent COVID-19 samples was the United States, Italy and Spain.

The V end was cut by 2 bases, the J end by 1 base, with 11 bases between. The germline gives CDR1 SGHAT, CDR2 FQNNGV. The CDR3 length is 15 residues. Participants spanned ages roughly 18 to 95 years and resided in roughly 22 US areas. Each participant's cohort was designated according to participant-reported clinical history. In the study's own analysis: Amplifying reference gene primers gave estimates of nucleated cell counts. Method: immunoSEQ multiplex PCR; TCRdb's copy keeps in-frame clones and lacks some. V, J and clone size are those of that table, while D and trimming were read from the DNA. The sample shows fewer than 400,000 clones, roughly 90% of them seen only once.

Sequencing was performed on PBMCs or T cells enriched from blood (not recorded which). The chain links TRBV11-2 to TRBJ1-1; D is unresolved. This sequence originates from a woman younger than 45 who had recovered from COVID-19. The CDR3 nucleotides read TGTGCCAGCAGCTTACCTTGGCTGCAGAACACTGAAGCTTTCTTT. This translates into CASSLPWLQNTEAFF.